The TCR beta chain described here comes from a study of shared clonotypes between healthy human individuals. After removal of 4 bases from V and 5 bases from J, the junction contained 6 bases not matched to a gene. Germline CDR1 is SGHNT and CDR2 is YYREEE (reference sequence). The CDR3 has 14 residues. All donors were healthy HIV-negative adults lacking recent acute infections or vaccinations. A deep-level run was used for the assay. Sequencing used immunoSEQ multiplex PCR; TCRdb keeps in-frame clones, though not all of them. The sample shows about 470,000 clones, roughly 77% of them seen only once. The sample was PBMCs. The sequence was obtained from a middle-aged woman in good health. Some clones in this sample may be carry-over from other donors' samples. This chain links TRBV5-4 with TRBJ2-1; 7 bases fit TRBD1. The CDR3: CASSHAQGDNEQFF. CDR3 coding DNA: TGTGCCAGCAGCCACGCCCAGGGGGACAATGAGCAGTTCTTC.